These T cell receptor beta chains were read from a single sample in a study of OX40 agonist ivuxolimab in advanced cancers. Sequenced by immunoSEQ multiplex PCR; TCRdb stores in-frame clones only, minus some. The sample holds about 42,000 clones, 70% to 90% seen once. This material consisted of CD4+ or CD8+ T cells sorted from blood, taken in a trial of the OX40 agonist ivuxolimab. The receptors were sampled from an adult with an advanced solid tumor such as melanoma, head and neck, liver or kidney cancer. Both conserved end residues are part of each CDR3. D genes are given only for firm matches. Only some rows state a clone size, as once, few, many or a class for expanded clones.

J gene,V gene,D gene,clone size,CDR3 DNA,CDR3 protein
TRBJ2-7,TRBV7-3,NA,once,TGTGCCAGCAGCTTATCCGGGGCGTCAATAGGGGAGCAGTACTTC,CASSLSGASIGEQYF
TRBJ2-2,TRBV18,NA,NA,TGTGCCAGCTCACCAACCAGACAGAACACCGGGGAGCTGTTTTTT,CASSPTRQNTGELFF
TRBJ1-3,TRBV4-1,TRBD1,once,TGCGCCAGCAGCCCCGGGACAGGGCTTCACGGGGGGAACACCATATATTTT,CASSPGTGLHGGNTIYF
TRBJ2-7,TRBV29-1,TRBD1,NA,TGCAGCGTTGAAAGGGGACAGGGAAACGAGCAGTACTTC,CSVERGQGNEQYF
TRBJ2-1,TRBV28,TRBD2,NA,TGTGCCAGCAGTTTGGGCGGGAGCCGTGCCAATGAGCAGTTCTTC,CASSLGGSRANEQFF
TRBJ2-7,TRBV4-1,NA,few,TGCGCCAGCAGGACCGACCGAAGCTCCTACGAGCAGTACTTC,CASRTDRSSYEQYF
TRBJ2-2,TRBV21-1,NA,NA,TGTGCCAGCAGCAAGAGTAGACAGATGAACACCGGGGAGCTGTTTTTT,CASSKSRQMNTGELFF
TRBJ1-6,TRBV2,NA,few,TGTGCCAGCAGGCCTACGGGGGTTAATTCACCCCTCCACTTT,CASRPTGVNSPLHF
TRBJ2-7,TRBV23-1,NA,NA,TGCGCCAGCAGTCAATATGGTACGGGGTCCTCCTACGAGCAGTACTTC,CASSQYGTGSSYEQYF
TRBJ2-1,TRBV5-1,TRBD2,NA,TGCGCCAGCAGCCGTAGCGGGAGGTTTGTCTACAATGAGCAGTTCTTC,CASSRSGRFVYNEQFF
TRBJ2-1,TRBV20-1,NA,NA,TGCAGTGCTAGAGCGGAAAACTGGTTCTTC,CSARAENWFF
TRBJ1-3,TRBV6-5,NA,few,TGTGCCAGCAGACCACAGGCACGGCTCGGAAACACCATATATTTT,CASRPQARLGNTIYF
TRBJ2-7,TRBV5-1,TRBD1,NA,TGCGCCAGCAGCGGCTCCGGGACAGGCTACGAGCAGTACTTC,CASSGSGTGYEQYF
TRBJ2-1,TRBV5-1,TRBD1,once,TGCGCCAGCAGCTTCTCCGGGACAGGGGCATCCTACAATGAGCAGTTCTTC,CASSFSGTGASYNEQFF
TRBJ2-7,TRBV18,NA,few,TGTGCCAGCTCTCATCCCGGTTCGGGGGGCTCAGTTACTGAGCCCCCTTTTTACGAGCAGTACTTC,CASSHPGSGGSVTEPPFYEQYF
TRBJ2-3,TRBV7-3,TRBD2,NA,TGTGCCAGCAGCAGGGGCCTAGCGGGAGGCCCCTCCACAGATACGCAGTATTTT,CASSRGLAGGPSTDTQYF
TRBJ1-2,TRBV4-1,NA,few,TGCGCCAGCAGCCCCCCAGTTCCTTCCTATGGCTACACCTTC,CASSPPVPSYGYTF
TRBJ1-1,TRBV19,NA,few,TGTGCCAGTAGTATTCGGCCGGGGGCTGAAGCTTTCTTT,CASSIRPGAEAFF
TRBJ1-4,TRBV19,TRBD1,NA,TGTGCCAGTAGTATATTTGGGACAGTTGGTGAAAAACTGTTTTTT,CASSIFGTVGEKLFF
TRBJ2-7,TRBV7-9,TRBD2,NA,TGTGCCAGCAGCTTATTAGCGGGAGGGCTCTACTACGAGCAGTACTTC,CASSLLAGGLYYEQYF
TRBJ2-2,TRBV27,NA,NA,TGTGCCAGCAGCTTACTCCCTTGGGGGGAGCTGTTTTTT,CASSLLPWGELFF
TRBJ2-7,TRBV27,TRBD1,NA,TGTGCCAGCAGTTCGGACAGGGCGTTATACGAGCAGTACTTC,CASSSDRALYEQYF
TRBJ2-1,TRBV6-1,TRBD1,NA,TGTGCCAGCAGCGGTCCCGGGACAGGGGTCGATGAGCAGTTCTTC,CASSGPGTGVDEQFF
TRBJ2-7,TRBV25-1,TRBD1,NA,TGTGCCAGCAGTGGGGACAGGGGGGCCTACGAGCAGTACTTC,CASSGDRGAYEQYF
TRBJ2-2,TRBV6-4,TRBD2,NA,TGTGCCAGCAGTGACAGTGGGACTAGCGGGGGAAACACCGGGGAGCTGTTTTTT,CASSDSGTSGGNTGELFF
TRBJ1-5,TRBV5-4,NA,NA,TGTGCCAGCAGCTTGGACAGGGGCAATCAGCCCCAGCATTTT,CASSLDRGNQPQHF
TRBJ2-2,TRBV19,TRBD1,NA,TGTGCCAGTAGTATAGCGGGACAGGCCCATGGGGAGCTGTTTTTT,CASSIAGQAHGELFF
TRBJ2-5,TRBV30,NA,NA,TGTGCCTGGACCGCCGCGGGCGAAGAGACCCAGTACTTC,CAWTAAGEETQYF
TRBJ2-5,TRBV30,NA,NA,TGTGCCTGGGCAACAGCGCCAGAGACCCAGTACTTC,CAWATAPETQYF
TRBJ2-3,TRBV19,NA,NA,TGTGCCAGTAGGGCCGGCAGGGCCACAGATACGCAGTATTTT,CASRAGRATDTQYF
TRBJ2-5,TRBV4-1,NA,NA,TGCGCCAGCAGCCAGGCCGGGACGGCCAGAGGGACCCAGTACTTC,CASSQAGTARGTQYF
TRBJ2-1,TRBV7-9,NA,NA,TGTGCCAGCACCACCGCCAAAAAGGTCAATGAGCAGTTCTTC,CASTTAKKVNEQFF
TRBJ2-7,TRBV11-2,NA,NA,TGTGCCAGCAGCCGAGACATACCCTACGAGCAGTACTTC,CASSRDIPYEQYF
TRBJ1-1,TRBV19,NA,NA,TGTGCCAGTAGGCCTCGAGGGGGGGTGAACACTGAAGCTTTCTTT,CASRPRGGVNTEAFF
TRBJ1-5,TRBV25-1,NA,NA,TGTGCCAGCAGCGACGCGGGTAGCAATCAGCCCCAGCATTTT,CASSDAGSNQPQHF
TRBJ2-7,TRBV10-3,NA,NA,TGTGCCATCAGTGAGTCCGGGGCAGGGGTTGACTACGAGCAGTACTTC,CAISESGAGVDYEQYF
TRBJ2-1,TRBV7-6,NA,NA,TGTGCCAGCAGCTTAACTACGTATGAGCAGTTCTTC,CASSLTTYEQFF
TRBJ1-5,TRBV30,TRBD1,NA,TGTGCCTGGAGTACTCCCAGGGGGCGTTTGAACAATCAGCCCCAGCATTTT,CAWSTPRGRLNNQPQHF